This is a list of T cell receptor beta chains from one sample in a study of neurological immune-mediated disorders. Each CDR3 protein gets one entry after TCRdb re-called the 5' RACE reads with MiXCR. Of 25,000 to 35,000 distinct CDR3 sequences listed, less than 5% are singletons. Sequencing was carried out using CD4+ T cells from blood. The source is a woman aged 40 to 50 in good health. Both conserved end residues are part of each CDR3. Each record gives: D gene, J gene, clone size, V gene, CDR3 protein, CDR3 DNA. The D gene is left open where the match is weak. Size is stated as once, few, many, or a class for an expanded clone.

.	TRBJ2-2	many	TRBV10-3	CAISDQGQTGELFF	TGTGCCATCAGTGATCAAGGACAGACCGGGGAGCTGTTTTTT
.	TRBJ1-1	few	TRBV28	CASSPRQTLGAFF	TGTGCCAGCAGTCCCCGACAGACTCTAGGAGCTTTCTTT
.	TRBJ2-5	many	TRBV11-2	CASSLDHPFPGQETQYF	TGTGCCAGCAGCTTAGATCACCCCTTTCCAGGGCAAGAGACCCAGTACTTC
TRBD2	TRBJ2-5	many	TRBV5-1	CASTLSAGVETQYF	TGCGCCAGCACTTTGTCAGCGGGAGTGGAGACCCAGTACTTC
.	TRBJ1-2	many	TRBV12-3/TRBV12-4	CASTGSFNYGYTF	TGTGCCAGCACCGGGTCCTTTAACTATGGCTACACCTTC
.	TRBJ2-2	many	TRBV6-1	CASSGTGRRRTGELFF	TGTGCCAGCAGTGGAACAGGGCGAAGGCGCACCGGGGAGCTGTTTTTT
TRBD2	TRBJ2-3	many	TRBV4-1	CASSQFGSGSGLSTDTQYF	TGCGCCAGCAGCCAATTTGGAAGCGGGAGTGGGTTGAGCACAGATACGCAGTATTTT
TRBD2	TRBJ2-7	many	TRBV10-2	CASQRTSGNHEQYF	TGCGCCAGCCAGCGGACTAGCGGGAACCACGAGCAGTACTTC
TRBD2	TRBJ2-3	many	TRBV4-1	CASSQEDLAGRTDTQYF	TGCGCCAGCAGCCAAGAGGATCTAGCGGGTAGGACAGATACGCAGTATTTT
.	TRBJ2-7	many	TRBV3-1	CASSQLGPYEQYF	TGTGCCAGCAGCCAGTTGGGGCCCTACGAGCAGTACTTC
TRBD2	TRBJ2-3	many	TRBV27	CASRLAGGRDTQYF	TGTGCCAGCAGGCTAGCGGGAGGGCGGGATACGCAGTATTTT
TRBD2	TRBJ2-5	many	TRBV20-1	CSASTNKAGSAPGETQYF	TGCAGTGCGTCGACGAACAAAGCGGGGTCCGCTCCGGGGGAGACCCAGTACTTC
TRBD1	TRBJ2-7	many	TRBV20-1	CSATTGTGPEQYF	TGCAGTGCTACTACCGGGACAGGGCCCGAGCAGTACTTC
TRBD2	TRBJ2-3	many	TRBV12-3/TRBV12-4	CASSLAGGAGGTQYF	TGTGCCAGCAGTTTAGCGGGAGGGGCCGGGGGTACGCAGTATTTT
.	TRBJ2-5	many	TRBV5-1	CASSWTDIQGTQYF	TGCGCCAGCAGCTGGACAGACATTCAGGGGACCCAGTACTTC
.	TRBJ1-1	many	TRBV20-1	CSAGSETGRTEAFF	TGCAGTGCCGGGTCAGAAACAGGTCGCACTGAAGCTTTCTTT
.	TRBJ2-5	many	TRBV11-2	CASSRASVEETQYF	TGTGCCAGCAGCCGGGCATCGGTGGAAGAGACCCAGTACTTC
TRBD1	TRBJ2-5	medium-sized	TRBV10-3	CAISSRQGEETQYF	TGTGCCATCAGCTCCCGACAGGGCGAAGAGACCCAGTACTTC
.	TRBJ1-2	many	TRBV27	CASSLRQADYGYTF	TGTGCCAGCAGTTTAAGGCAGGCGGACTATGGCTACACCTTC
.	TRBJ2-2	many	TRBV29-1	CSVARPGTGELFF	TGCAGCGTAGCCCGACCCGGGACCGGGGAGCTGTTTTTT
TRBD1	TRBJ1-6	many	TRBV11-2	CASSPTLQGSSYNSPLHF	TGTGCCAGCAGCCCAACGTTACAGGGGAGCTCCTATAATTCACCCCTCCACTTT
TRBD2	TRBJ2-1	many	TRBV20-1	CSARSAGGPHEQFF	TGCAGTGCTAGATCAGCGGGGGGGCCGCATGAGCAGTTCTTC
.	TRBJ1-1	many	TRBV7-2	CASRFSGGAPEAFF	TGTGCCAGCAGGTTCTCTGGGGGCGCCCCTGAAGCTTTCTTT
TRBD2	TRBJ2-1	many	TRBV6-1	CASRLLAGTYNEQFF	TGTGCCAGCAGACTCTTAGCGGGGACTTACAATGAGCAGTTCTTC
.	TRBJ2-1	many	TRBV11-2	CASSLDTIPDRGQFF	TGTGCCAGCAGCTTAGATACTATACCCGATCGAGGGCAGTTCTTC
.	TRBJ2-5	many	TRBV4-1	CASSHPGPKETQYF	TGCGCCAGCAGCCACCCGGGACCAAAAGAGACCCAGTACTTC
.	TRBJ2-7	medium-sized	TRBV12-3/TRBV12-4	CASGDLTSEQYF	TGTGCCAGCGGAGACCTGACATCCGAGCAGTACTTC
.	TRBJ2-2	many	TRBV5-1	CASSEGPAGELFF	TGCGCCAGCAGCGAGGGACCTGCCGGGGAGCTGTTTTTT
.	TRBJ1-1	many	TRBV12-3/TRBV12-4	CASSLAAGPGTEAFF	TGTGCCAGCAGTTTAGCTGCAGGCCCGGGGACTGAAGCTTTCTTT
TRBD2	TRBJ2-3	many	TRBV20-1	CSALTSGGLSGSTDTQYF	TGCAGTGCGCTGACTAGCGGGGGCCTCTCAGGGAGCACAGATACGCAGTATTTT
TRBD2	TRBJ2-5	many	TRBV4-1	CASSRGTSGRSYQETQYF	TGCGCCAGCAGCCGAGGGACTAGCGGGAGATCGTACCAAGAGACCCAGTACTTC
.	TRBJ1-1	many	TRBV12-3/TRBV12-4	CASGRGRALNTEAFF	TGTGCCAGCGGTCGCGGACGCGCTTTGAACACTGAAGCTTTCTTT
TRBD1	TRBJ1-1	many	TRBV5-1	CASSPGAGGTEAFF	TGCGCCAGCAGCCCAGGGGCAGGGGGCACTGAAGCTTTCTTT
.	TRBJ1-1	many	TRBV20-1	CSALERADGAFF	TGCAGTGCCTTAGAACGCGCAGACGGAGCTTTCTTT
.	TRBJ1-2	many	TRBV15	CATSRDRGGAAGYTF	TGTGCCACCAGCAGAGATAGGGGGGGGGCGGCTGGCTACACCTTC
TRBD2	TRBJ2-7	many	TRBV10-3	CAIARGTSGAYEQYF	TGTGCCATCGCGAGGGGGACTAGCGGGGCCTACGAGCAGTACTTC
TRBD1	TRBJ2-1	many	TRBV5-1	CASSVQGRGDEQFF	TGCGCCAGCAGCGTACAGGGGAGAGGTGATGAGCAGTTCTTC
TRBD1	TRBJ2-7	many	TRBV5-1	CASSDGQVDTYEQYF	TGCGCCAGCAGCGATGGACAGGTTGACACCTACGAGCAGTACTTC